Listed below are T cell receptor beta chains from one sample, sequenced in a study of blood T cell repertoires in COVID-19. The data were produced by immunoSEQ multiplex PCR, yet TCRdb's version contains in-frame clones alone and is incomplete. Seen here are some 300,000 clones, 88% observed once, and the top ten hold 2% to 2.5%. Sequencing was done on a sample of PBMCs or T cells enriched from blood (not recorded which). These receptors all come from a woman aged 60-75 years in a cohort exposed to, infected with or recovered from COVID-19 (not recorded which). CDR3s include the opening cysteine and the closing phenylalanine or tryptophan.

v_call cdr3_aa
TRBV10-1 CASRASGGADTQYF
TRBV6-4 CASRGRQGIINYGYTF
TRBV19 CASSMRFSDPEGQYF
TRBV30 CAWRGSGAGELFF
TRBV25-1 CASSDRGRSLTEAFF
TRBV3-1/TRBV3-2 CASSRTSALSYEQYF
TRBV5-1 CASSEGQSTNEQFF
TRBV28 CASSLDRGSGYTF
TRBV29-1 CSVGGSTDTQYF
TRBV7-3 CASSFGGILTDTQYF
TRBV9 CASSPLWTSANEQFF
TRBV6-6 CASSYSNGRAEAFF
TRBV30 CAWSVLPLGYTF
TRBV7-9 CASSPPLAGGVYNEQFF
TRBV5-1 CASRGVAGGPNEQFF
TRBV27 CASSFWATGTEAFF
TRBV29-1 CSVGDNRGAFF
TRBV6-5 CASRSLQGDPEAFF
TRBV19 CASSLRAGRMDTQYF
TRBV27 CASSLSRATNEKLFF
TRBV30 CAWSVGGQETQYF
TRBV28 CASSLYRTGKGDGYTF
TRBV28 CASSLSQGNQPQHF
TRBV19 CASSQGGFTDTQYF
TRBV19 CASSALQGLGGYTF
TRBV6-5 CASSYEAGGTDTQYF
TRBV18 CASSRTDSNYGYTF